The 17 T cell receptor beta chains given below trace back to one sample, sequenced in a study of blood T cell repertoires in COVID-19. The table came from immunoSEQ multiplex PCR; TCRdb's copy has only in-frame clones and leaves some out. This repertoire shows some 68,000 clones, 90% to 95% found once; its top ten account for approximately 7%. Sample: peripheral blood. These receptors originate from a man between 40 and 49 years old with COVID-19, enrolled during active disease.

V gene TRBV7-2 combines with J gene TRBJ1-2; perhaps TRBD1 as D (6 bases). V lost 5 bases and J 8 bases, leaving 15 bases between the germline ends. This CDR3 spans 13 amino acids. The germline V gene has CDR1 SGHTA and CDR2 FQGNSA. CDR3 DNA sequence: TGTGCCAGCAGCCCTCGTCAGGGGCAAGGCTACACCTTC. Its translation is CASSPRQGQGYTF.

The chain recombines TRBV6-5 with TRBJ1-3, with D uncertain. V lost 6 bases and J 0 bases, leaving 9 bases between the germline ends. Germline CDR1 and CDR2: MNHEY and SVGAGI. The CDR3 has 14 amino acids. The CDR3 DNA is TGTGCCAGCAGCCCGTTGAGCTCTGGAAACACCATATATTTT. This sequence encodes CASSPLSSGNTIYF.

The sample holds one count of this clone. The rearrangement joins TRBV18 to TRBJ2-5, with 11 bases matching TRBD2. Looked up from germline, CDR1 is KGHSH and CDR2 is LQKENI. The CDR3 extends over 16 amino acids. After removal of 2 bases from V and 1 base from J, the junction contained 3 bases not matched to a gene. The CDR3 loop reads CASSPLAGGTQETQYF. DNA of the CDR3: TGTGCCAGCTCACCATTAGCGGGGGGGACCCAAGAGACCCAGTACTTC.

This clone came up once. The CDR3 is CASSSLHEQYF. The CDR3 DNA is TGTGCCAGCAGTTCCCTTCACGAGCAGTACTTC. The V call is TRBV28, the J call TRBJ2-7; D is unclear. Germline loops: CDR1 MDHEN, CDR2 SYDVKM. V shed 4 bases and J shed 5 bases, with 6 bases lying between them. The CDR3 totals 11 residues.

The chain joins TRBV3-1 (or the pseudogene TRBV3-2) to TRBJ2-1; TRBD1 aligns across 7 bases. After removal of 5 bases from V and 4 bases from J, the junction contained 8 bases not matched to a gene. The length of the CDR3 is 15 residues. The germline CDR1 and CDR2 sequences are LGHDT and YNNKEL (reference sequence). CDR3 loop: CASSVGTADYNEQFF. CDR3 in DNA: TGTGCCAGCAGCGTCGGGACAGCCGATTACAATGAGCAGTTCTTC.

This chain links TRBV19 with TRBJ1-4; D might be TRBD1 (6 bases). V was cut by 5 bases and J by 7 bases, with 17 bases left in between. The CDR3 runs to 15 residues. CDR1 is LNHDA and CDR2 is SQIVND in the germline V gene (reference sequence). Here the CDR3 reads CASSPRTVGGEKLFF. Here the CDR3 DNA reads TGTGCCAGTAGTCCCCGGACAGTTGGGGGTGAAAAACTGTTTTTT.

DNA of the CDR3: TGTGCCAGTAGTACCCGACAGGGGAACACTGAAGCTTTCTTT. Translation: CASSTRQGNTEAFF. The chain carries TRBV19 and TRBJ1-1, with TRBD1 matching over 7 bases. Trimming took 4 bases from V and 1 from J; bases not matched to a gene: 3. The germline V gene has CDR1 LNHDA and CDR2 SQIVND (reference sequence). The CDR3 is 14 residues long.

The chain carries TRBV10-1 and TRBJ2-2; 7 bases match TRBD1. Unmatched junction bases numbered 5, after V lost 11 bases and J lost 2 bases. The CDR3 is 13 amino acids. Germline CDR1 is WNHNN and CDR2 is SYGVQD (reference sequence). CDR3 loop: CAVRDSNTGELFF. The CDR3 DNA is TGCGCCGTCCGGGACAGTAACACCGGGGAGCTGTTTTTT.

V and J are TRBV7-6 and TRBJ1-2; D not certain. Trimming took off 4 bases at V and 7 bases at J, with 7 bases between the two ends. Germline V gene lookup returns CDR1 SGHVS and CDR2 FNYEAQ. This CDR3 spans 11 amino acids. The CDR3 DNA is TGTGCCAGCAGCTCACTCGGTGGCTACACCTTC. Translated, it gives CASSSLGGYTF.

The chain combines TRBV9 with TRBJ2-7; D gene ambiguous. Germline V gene lookup returns CDR1 SGDLS and CDR2 YYNGEE. Trimming stripped 0 bases from V and 0 bases from J, with 7 bases between. The CDR3 has 14 residues. For the CDR3, the DNA is TGTGCCAGCAGCGTAGGTCTCCCCTCCTACGAGCAGTACTTC. Translation: CASSVGLPSYEQYF.

This clone was seen a handful of times. The sample carries other DNA sequences with the same CDR3. The rearrangement uses TRBV19 and TRBJ1-5; 8 positions match TRBD1. Trimming at V came to 5 bases and at J to 2 bases, leaving 2 bases not matched to a gene. CDR1 and CDR2 from the germline V gene are LNHDA and SQIVND (reference sequence). This CDR3 region has 14 residues. This chain's CDR3 is CASSGQGGNQPQHF. The CDR3 DNA follows: TGTGCCAGTAGTGGACAGGGAGGCAATCAGCCCCAGCATTTT.

This chain uses TRBV11-2 with TRBJ1-2; 7 positions match TRBD1. Germline V gene sequence: CDR1 SGHAT, CDR2 FQNNGV. CDR3 size: 15 residues. The J segment lost 1 base and the V segment lost 5 bases, leaving 7 bases of the junction unmatched. The CDR3 protein is CASSPGTASNYGYTF. CDR3 nucleotide sequence: TGTGCCAGCAGCCCAGGGACAGCCAGTAACTATGGCTACACCTTC.

The V gene is TRBV9, the J gene TRBJ2-2; no clear D gene. The germline V gene encodes CDR1 SGDLS and CDR2 YYNGEE. Trimming took off 4 bases at V and 9 bases at J, with 10 bases between the two ends. This CDR3 contains 12 residues. CDR3 bases: TGTGCCAGCAGCATTTCCCCGTGGGAGCTGTTTTTT. Protein: CASSISPWELFF.

V usage is TRBV4-2 and J usage is TRBJ2-2; 11 positions agree with TRBD2. Per the germline V gene, CDR1 is LGHNA and CDR2 is YNFKEQ. The V and J ends lost 3 bases and 5 bases, in that order; junction bases with no gene match: 8. The CDR3 has 17 amino acids. The CDR3 coding sequence is TGTGCCAGCAGCCAGGATAGCGGGGGGGCCGGGACCGGGGAGCTGTTTTTT. This encodes CASSQDSGGAGTGELFF.

The CDR3 bases are TGTGCCAGCAGCTTACACAGGGAAGGATGGGAAAAACTGTTTTTT. Protein sequence: CASSLHREGWEKLFF. The gene calls are TRBV7-2 and TRBJ1-4, with TRBD1 as a possible D gene (6 bases). The germline CDR1 and CDR2 sequences are SGHTA and FQGNSA. The CDR3 length is 15 residues. Trimming cost V 2 bases and J 8 bases, with 15 bases left between them.

This rearrangement joins TRBV9 to TRBJ2-7; 10 bases fit TRBD2. V gave up 0 bases and J gave up 7 bases; unmatched junction bases: 7. This CDR3 is built from 15 residues. Germline V gives CDR1 SGDLS, CDR2 YYNGEE. The CDR3 loop reads CASSVAPAGGREQYF. The CDR3 DNA reads as TGTGCCAGCAGCGTAGCACCAGCGGGGGGGCGAGAGCAGTACTTC.

The chain is built from TRBV5-4 and TRBJ1-6; a weak D match, TRBD1 (6 bases). The CDR3 covers 14 residues. Germline V gives CDR1 SGHNT, CDR2 YYREEE (reference sequence). V gave up 4 bases and J gave up 5 bases, with 10 bases separating them. The CDR3 DNA reads as TGTGCCAGCAGCGAACAGGGAAATAATTCACCCCTCCACTTT. Amino acid sequence: CASSEQGNNSPLHF.